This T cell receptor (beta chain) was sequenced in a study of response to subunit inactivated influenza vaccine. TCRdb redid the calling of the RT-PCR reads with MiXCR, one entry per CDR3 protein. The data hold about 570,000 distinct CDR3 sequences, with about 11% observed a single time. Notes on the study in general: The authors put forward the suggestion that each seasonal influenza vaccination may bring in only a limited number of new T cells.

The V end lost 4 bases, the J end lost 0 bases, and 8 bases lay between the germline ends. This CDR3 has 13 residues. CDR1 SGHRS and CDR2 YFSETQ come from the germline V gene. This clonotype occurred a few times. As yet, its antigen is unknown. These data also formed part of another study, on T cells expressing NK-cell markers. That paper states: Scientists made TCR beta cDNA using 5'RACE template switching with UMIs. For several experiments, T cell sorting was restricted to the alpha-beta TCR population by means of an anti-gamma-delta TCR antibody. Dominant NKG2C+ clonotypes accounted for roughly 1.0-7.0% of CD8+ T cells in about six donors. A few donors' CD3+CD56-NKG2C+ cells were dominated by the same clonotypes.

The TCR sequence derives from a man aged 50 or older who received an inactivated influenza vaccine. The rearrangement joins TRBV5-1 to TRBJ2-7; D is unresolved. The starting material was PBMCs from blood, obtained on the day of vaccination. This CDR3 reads CASSPAVSYEQYF. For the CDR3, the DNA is TGCGCCAGCAGCCCGGCAGTCTCCTACGAGCAGTACTTC.